Shown below are 14 T cell receptor beta chains from a single sample sequenced in a study of identifying expanded T cells in peripheral blood. The method was immunoSEQ multiplex PCR; TCRdb's version includes in-frame clones alone and lacks a portion of them. The sample yields 50,000 to 65,000 clones, roughly nine tenths seen once. Material for sequencing was blood. These TCRs come from a person aged 18 to 70 in good health.

This chain links TRBV9 with TRBJ2-5; 7 bases agree with TRBD1. CDR1 and CDR2 (germline): SGDLS, YYNGEE. The V gene end was trimmed by 4 bases and the J gene end by 4 bases; junction bases not matched to a gene: 4. The CDR3 spans 13 residues. CDR3 DNA: TGTGCCAGCAGCACACAGGGGAGAGAGACCCAGTACTTC. It translates to CASSTQGRETQYF.

This chain uses TRBV28 with TRBJ1-5; D remains ambiguous. Trimming removed 8 bases from V and 6 bases from J, with 11 bases in between. CDR1 MDHEN and CDR2 SYDVKM come from the germline V gene. This CDR3 spans 12 amino acids. DNA of the CDR3: TGTGCCAGCGATTTATATCGTCAGCCCCAGCATTTT. Amino acids: CASDLYRQPQHF.

The chain links TRBV7-8 to TRBJ1-1; 7 positions match TRBD1. Unmatched junction bases numbered 7, after V lost 4 bases and J lost 2 bases. The CDR3 contains 15 residues. The germline gives CDR1 SGHVS, CDR2 FQNEAQ. CDR3 residues: CASSSRGFGNTEAFF. DNA of the CDR3: TGTGCCAGCAGCTCCAGGGGGTTTGGAAACACTGAAGCTTTCTTT.

The chain joins TRBV5-1 to TRBJ2-3; D unclear. From germline, CDR1 is SGHRS and CDR2 YFSETQ. V lost 4 bases and J lost 2, with 17 bases in between. This CDR3 region has 16 residues. For the CDR3, the DNA is TGCGCCAGCAGCGAACCTAAGAACGGTAACACAGATACGCAGTATTTT. It yields the protein CASSEPKNGNTDTQYF.

The gene calls are TRBV7-2 and TRBJ2-2; D may be TRBD2 (6 bases). The CDR3 consists of 13 residues. CDR1 and CDR2 (germline): SGHTA, FQGNSA. The ends were cut back, 5 bases at V and 7 bases at J, with 11 bases in the middle. In DNA, the CDR3 is TGTGCCAGCAGCCGGGGACTCCGCGGGGAGCTGTTTTTT. Its translation is CASSRGLRGELFF.

The V gene is TRBV7-6, the J gene TRBJ2-7; the match to TRBD1 covers 10 bases. The J segment lost 1 base and the V segment lost 5 bases, leaving 5 bases of the junction unmatched. The CDR3 loop spans 15 amino acids. The germline gives CDR1 SGHVS, CDR2 FNYEAQ. The CDR3 coding sequence is TGTGCCAGCAGCGAGGGACAGGGGTATTCCTACGAGCAGTACTTC. This translates into CASSEGQGYSYEQYF.

This clone was counted only a few times. This chain links TRBV28 with TRBJ2-1; a weak D match, TRBD2 (5 bases). Germline V lookup: CDR1 MDHEN, CDR2 SYDVKM. Between the trimmed V and J ends, which lost 5 bases and 7 bases, there was a span of 21 bases. The length of the CDR3 is 16 residues. As DNA, the CDR3 is TGTGCCAGCAGTCCACCCCCCGCGGGTAAGAGAAATGAGCAGTTCTTC. Its translation: CASSPPPAGKRNEQFF. Full variable domain (outside the CDR3, taken from reference TRBV28 and TRBJ2-1): DVKVTQSSRYLVKRTGEKVFLECVQDMDHENMFWYRQDPGLGLRLIYFSYDVKMKEKGDIPEGYSVSREKKERFSLILESASTNQTSMYLCASSPPPAGKRNEQFFGPGTRLTVL.

The chain joins TRBV28 to TRBJ1-2, with 9 bases lining up with TRBD1. V lost 7 bases and J lost 4; bases outside the gene matches: 7. The CDR3 totals 14 residues. Germline CDR1 is MDHEN and CDR2 is SYDVKM. The CDR3: CASTTPGQGYGYTF. The CDR3 bases are TGTGCCAGCACCACGCCGGGACAGGGCTATGGCTACACCTTC.

The chain recombines TRBV11-2 with TRBJ1-1, with a possible D match to TRBD1 (6 bases). CDR1 is SGHAT, CDR2 FQNNGV, per germline. V was shortened by 6 bases and J by 0 bases, with 17 bases between the two germline ends. The CDR3 totals 16 residues. CDR3 coding DNA: TGTGCCAGCAGTCACGACTACAGGGTGGTGAACACTGAAGCTTTCTTT. Amino acids: CASSHDYRVVNTEAFF.

A single count supports this clone. The chain couples TRBV29-1 to TRBJ2-5, with 8 bases that match TRBD2. The CDR3 is 13 residues long. Germline CDR1 SQVTM, CDR2 ANQGSEA. Trimming took 4 bases from V and 5 from J; bases not matched to a gene: 6. The CDR3 DNA reads as TGCAGCGTTGTCGGGGGGGCAGGGGAGACCCAGTACTTC. Its protein product is CSVVGGAGETQYF.

CDR3 region: CASREGTVAGNEKLFF. CDR3 DNA sequence: TGTGCCAGCAGGGAGGGGACAGTGGCGGGTAATGAAAAACTGTTTTTT. The rearrangement uses TRBV28 and TRBJ1-4, with 7 nucleotides matching TRBD1. The J segment lost 4 bases and the V segment lost 6 bases, leaving 11 bases of the junction unmatched. CDR1 MDHEN and CDR2 SYDVKM come from the germline V gene. The CDR3 is 16 amino acids.

The chain is built from TRBV28 and TRBJ2-5, with D possibly matching TRBD2 (5 bases). With 6 bases removed from V and 4 bases from J, the gap between germline ends came to 12 bases. Germline values: CDR1 MDHEN, CDR2 SYDVKM. The CDR3 runs 13 residues. DNA of the CDR3: TGTGCCAGCAGCCGCCCTAGCCGAGAGACCCAGTACTTC. This sequence encodes CASSRPSRETQYF.

This chain connects TRBV11-3 to TRBJ2-1; 8 bases line up with TRBD2. Germline V gene sequence: CDR1 SGHNT, CDR2 YENEEA. This CDR3 is built from 15 residues. V dropped 6 bases and J dropped 1; count of bases not matched to a gene: 5. In nucleotides, the CDR3 is TGTGCCAGCAGTTTAAGCGGGAGTTCCTACAATGAGCAGTTCTTC. Amino acid sequence: CASSLSGSSYNEQFF.

The V and J genes are TRBV4-1 and TRBJ2-1, with 9 bases matching TRBD1. The CDR3 sequence is 15 residues long. The germline CDR1 and CDR2 sequences are MGHRA and YSYEKL. J gave up 4 bases and V 3 bases, and 4 bases lay outside the gene matches. For the CDR3, the DNA is TGCGCCAGCAGCCAGGGGACAGGGAGGTACAATGAGCAGTTCTTC. Residues: CASSQGTGRYNEQFF.